What follows are 2 T cell receptor beta chains derived from one specimen sequenced in a study of read filtering for tumor transcriptome and immune sequencing. Molecular barcoded adaptors covering alpha/delta and beta/gamma chains were used on roughly 400 ng RNA. One entry per CDR3 protein results from TCRdb running MiXCR on the reads. This table holds over 45,000 distinct CDR3 sequences, 20% found once. The sample comprised a population of CD138-negative cells sorted from bone marrow. These TCRs come from a donor older than 35 with multiple myeloma.

This clonotype was detected many times. The chain combines TRBV12-3 or TRBV12-4 with TRBJ2-7, with 7 bases fitting TRBD1. The CDR3 consists of 16 residues. The V segment lost 6 bases and the J segment 2 bases; nucleotides outside the gene matches: 13. CDR3 nucleotide sequence: TGTGCCAGCAGCCCCTCCCAGGGGGAGTTCACCTACGAGCAGTACTTC. Protein product: CASSPSQGEFTYEQYF.

This clonotype was detected many times. The rearrangement links TRBV6-5 to TRBJ2-2; tentatively, D is TRBD2 (5 bases). The CDR3 contains 14 residues. Trimming removed 6 bases at V and 4 bases at J, with 12 bases between. Germline loops: CDR1 MNHEY, CDR2 SVGAGI. The CDR3 bases are TGTGCCAGCAGCCAGGCGGGTTTCACCGGGGAGCTGTTTTTT. Amino acids: CASSQAGFTGELFF.